This passage covers 8 T cell receptor beta chains from one sample sequenced in a study of T-cell reconstitution after alpha-beta-depleted transplantation in children. Using unique molecular identifiers, the investigators prepared the TCRbeta library. TCRdb ran MiXCR on the PCR reads and lists one entry per CDR3 protein. The sample includes roughly 49,000 distinct CDR3 sequences, nearly 9.5% of them seen just once. The sample was PBMCs, mostly from graft donor cells, taken 60 days after TCRalphabeta/CD19-depleted stem cell transplant. These receptor sequences come from a male patient between 2 and 15 years old who had a stem cell transplant for chronic granulomatous disease, so the T cells may come from the graft donor.

This clonotype was recorded at least ten times. The rearrangement uses TRBV7-2 and TRBJ2-4; 10 bases line up with TRBD2. Trimming at V came to 1 base and at J to 9 bases, leaving 12 bases not matched to a gene. Germline CDR1 and CDR2: SGHTA and FQGNSA. This CDR3 spans 17 amino acids. CDR3 DNA: TGTGCCAGCAGCTTAGTGGGATTAGCGGGGGGCCTGGGCATTCAGTACTTC. Translation: CASSLVGLAGGLGIQYF.

This clonotype came up many times. The rearrangement joins TRBV30 to TRBJ1-1; 8 bases fit TRBD1. Germline V gene sequence: CDR1 GTSNPN, CDR2 SVGIG (reference sequence). With 2 bases clipped from V and 2 bases from J, the junction kept 10 bases outside the gene matches. This CDR3 region has 16 residues. The CDR3 protein is CAWSRWGTGANTEAFF. Here the CDR3 DNA reads TGTGCCTGGAGTAGATGGGGGACAGGAGCTAACACTGAAGCTTTCTTT.

The chain carries TRBV28 and TRBJ1-6; no definite D call. The V and J ends lost 6 bases and 6 bases respectively, with 12 bases between them. The CDR3 totals 14 residues. CDR1 and CDR2 (germline): MDHEN, SYDVKM. As DNA, the CDR3 is TGTGCCAGCAGGGGGTCGGGGTTTAATTCACCCCTCCACTTT. Its protein product is CASRGSGFNSPLHF.

This clonotype was recorded many times. The chain couples TRBV2 to TRBJ1-3; weak D call: TRBD1 (6 bases). Germline CDR1 SNHLY, CDR2 FYNNEI. Trimming took 6 bases from V and 0 from J, leaving 12 bases between them. The CDR3 contains 15 residues. CDR3 protein: CASRTGPSSGNTIYF. CDR3 sequence (DNA): TGTGCCAGCAGAACAGGGCCGAGCTCTGGAAACACCATATATTTT. The complete variable domain, with remaining parts taken from reference TRBV2 and TRBJ1-3, reads EPEVTQTPSHQVTQMGQEVILRCVPISNHLYFYWYRQILGQKVEFLVSFYNNEISEKSEIFDDQFSVERPDGSNFTLKIRSTKLEDSAMYFCASRTGPSSGNTIYFGEGSWLTVV.

This clonotype was seen a handful of times. V gene TRBV20-1 combines with J gene TRBJ1-1, with unresolved D. V was clipped by 1 base and J by 4 bases, with 7 bases between them. Per germline, CDR1 DFQATT and CDR2 SNEGSKA (reference sequence). The CDR3 covers 12 residues. In DNA, the CDR3 is TGCAGTGCTAGAGGGGGTGTCACTGAAGCTTTCTTT. Translation: CSARGGVTEAFF.

This clonotype occurred a few times. This chain connects TRBV7-9 to TRBJ1-2, with no clear D. V lost 5 bases to trimming and J lost 8 bases, with 12 bases between them. The germline CDR1 and CDR2 sequences are SEHNR and FQNEAQ (reference sequence). The CDR3 runs to 12 residues. The CDR3 loop reads CASSPHLGGYTF. The CDR3 region has the DNA TGTGCCAGCAGCCCGCATCTTGGGGGCTACACCTTC.

The chain has TRBV18 and TRBJ1-1; D remains ambiguous. The CDR3 has 15 residues. Germline V CDR1 and CDR2: KGHSH, LQKENI. The V and J ends lost 0 bases and 5 bases respectively, with 13 bases between them. CDR3 in DNA: TGTGCCAGCTCACCACCGTCTGGGCTGAGGACTGAAGCTTTCTTT. Amino acid sequence: CASSPPSGLRTEAFF.

This clonotype has at least ten counts. The V call is TRBV7-6, the J call TRBJ2-1; 14 nucleotides line up with TRBD2. After removal of 3 bases from V and 4 bases from J, the junction contained 2 bases not matched to a gene. From germline, CDR1 is SGHVS and CDR2 FNYEAQ. This CDR3 is built from 16 residues. The CDR3 nucleotides read TGTGCCAGCAGCTTCGGGACTAGCGGGAGTTACAATGAGCAGTTCTTC. This codes for CASSFGTSGSYNEQFF.